This T cell receptor beta chain was found in a study of T cell responses to AZD1222 COVID-19 vaccine. Overall study findings and caveats: Baseline seropositives among AZD1222 recipients totaled only five or six. Researchers took repertoire samples only after the peak T cell response had come. Variant regions that are unmutated are reportedly the target of nearly half of spike-specific TCRs. Possibly, clonal diversity was underestimated; donors were largely white British and included more females.

The CDR3 is 15 residues long. Germline CDR1 MNHEY, CDR2 SVGAGI. Trimming shortened V by 2 bases and J by 1 base, and 11 bases separated the two germline ends. Repertoires were generated with immunoSEQ multiplex PCR, while TCRdb's copy carries only in-frame clones and drops some. The sample includes some 150,000 clones, roughly 90% of them seen just once. This clone was seen once. Its antigen remains unidentified. The sequencing here drew on peripheral blood, taken on day 0 of AZD1222 vaccination. This chain links TRBV6-5 with TRBJ1-1; D remains ambiguous. This sequence originates from an adult in good health. The CDR3, as DNA: TGTGCCAGCAGTTACCCGCGAGGATCGAACACTGAAGCTTTCTTT. Protein sequence: CASSYPRGSNTEAFF.